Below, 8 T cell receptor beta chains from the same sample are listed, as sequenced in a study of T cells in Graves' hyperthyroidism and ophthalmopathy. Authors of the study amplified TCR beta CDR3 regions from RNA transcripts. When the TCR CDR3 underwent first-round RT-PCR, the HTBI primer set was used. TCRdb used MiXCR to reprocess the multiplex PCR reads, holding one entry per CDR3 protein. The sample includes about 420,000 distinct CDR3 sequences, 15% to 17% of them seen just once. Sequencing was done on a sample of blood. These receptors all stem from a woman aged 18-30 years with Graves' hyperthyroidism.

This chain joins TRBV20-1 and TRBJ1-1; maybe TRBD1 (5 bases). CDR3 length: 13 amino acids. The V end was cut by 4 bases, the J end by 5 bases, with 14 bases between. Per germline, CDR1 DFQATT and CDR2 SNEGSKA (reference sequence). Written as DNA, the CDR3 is TGCAGTGCTAAAGGACTCAGGGAAACTGAAGCTTTCTTT. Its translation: CSAKGLRETEAFF.

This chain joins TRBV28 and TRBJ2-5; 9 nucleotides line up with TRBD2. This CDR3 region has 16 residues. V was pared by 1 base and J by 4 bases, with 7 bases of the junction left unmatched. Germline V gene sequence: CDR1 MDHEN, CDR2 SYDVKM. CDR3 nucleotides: TGTGCCAGCAGTTTATATCCAGCGGGAGGACGAGAGACCCAGTACTTC. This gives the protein CASSLYPAGGRETQYF.

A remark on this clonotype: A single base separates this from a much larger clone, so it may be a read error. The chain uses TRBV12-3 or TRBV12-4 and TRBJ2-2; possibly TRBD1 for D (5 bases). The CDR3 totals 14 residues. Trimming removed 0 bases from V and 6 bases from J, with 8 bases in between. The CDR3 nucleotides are TGTGCCAGCAGTTTAGCACAGGTTGCCGGGGAGCTGTTTTTT. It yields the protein CASSLAQVAGELFF.

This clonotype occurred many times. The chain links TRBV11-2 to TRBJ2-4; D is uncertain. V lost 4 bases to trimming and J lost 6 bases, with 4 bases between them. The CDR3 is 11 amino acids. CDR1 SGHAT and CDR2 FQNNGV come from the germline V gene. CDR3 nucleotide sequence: TGTGCCAGCAGCTCAGGAAACATTCAGTACTTC. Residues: CASSSGNIQYF. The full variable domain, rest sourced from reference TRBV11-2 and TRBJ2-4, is EAGVAQSPRYKIIEKRQSVAFWCNPISGHATLYWYQQILGQGPKLLIQFQNNGVVDDSQLPKDRFSAERLKGVDSTLKIQPAKLEDSAVYLCASSSGNIQYFGAGTRLSVL.

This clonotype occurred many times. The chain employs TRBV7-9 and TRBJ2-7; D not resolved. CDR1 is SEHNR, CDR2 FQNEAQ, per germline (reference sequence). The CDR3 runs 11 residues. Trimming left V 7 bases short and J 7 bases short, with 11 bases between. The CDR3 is CASTLDVEQYF. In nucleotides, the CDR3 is TGTGCCAGCACCCTAGACGTGGAGCAGTACTTC.

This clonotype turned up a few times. In DNA, the CDR3 is TGTGCCAGCACCCGACGGGGGTTCAAAGAGACCCAGTACTTC. This translates into CASTRRGFKETQYF. This rearrangement joins TRBV7-6 to TRBJ2-5; D perhaps matches TRBD2 (6 bases). The CDR3 is made up of 14 amino acids. The germline V gene encodes CDR1 SGHVS and CDR2 FNYEAQ. Trimming stripped 7 bases from V and 3 bases from J, with 15 bases between.

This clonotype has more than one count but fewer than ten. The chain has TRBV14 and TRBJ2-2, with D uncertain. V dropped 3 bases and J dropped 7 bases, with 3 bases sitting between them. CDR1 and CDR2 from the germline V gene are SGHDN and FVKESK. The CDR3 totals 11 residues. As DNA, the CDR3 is TGTGCCAGCAGCCATCGCGGGGAGCTGTTTTTT. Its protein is CASSHRGELFF.

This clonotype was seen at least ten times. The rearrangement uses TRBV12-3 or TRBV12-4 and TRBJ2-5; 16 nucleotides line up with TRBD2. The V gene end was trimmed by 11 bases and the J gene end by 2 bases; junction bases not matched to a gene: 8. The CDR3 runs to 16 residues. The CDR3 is CAGSGTSGRGQETQYF. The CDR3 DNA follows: TGTGCCGGATCAGGGACTAGCGGGAGGGGACAAGAGACCCAGTACTTC.